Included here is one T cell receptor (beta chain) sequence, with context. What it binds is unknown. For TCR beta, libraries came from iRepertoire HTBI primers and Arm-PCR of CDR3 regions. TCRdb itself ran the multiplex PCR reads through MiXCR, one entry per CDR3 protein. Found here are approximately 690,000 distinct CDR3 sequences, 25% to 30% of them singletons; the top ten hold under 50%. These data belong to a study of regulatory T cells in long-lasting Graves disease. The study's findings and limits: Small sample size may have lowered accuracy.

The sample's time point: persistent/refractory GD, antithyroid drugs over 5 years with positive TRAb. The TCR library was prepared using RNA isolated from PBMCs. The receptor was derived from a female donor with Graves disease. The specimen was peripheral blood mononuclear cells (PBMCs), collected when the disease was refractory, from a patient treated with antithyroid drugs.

Here the CDR3 reads CSASDMRNKNYEQYF. CDR3 bases: TGCAGTGCTAGCGACATGCGAAACAAGAACTACGAGCAGTACTTC. The chain couples TRBV20-1 to TRBJ2-7; no reliable D call. Germline V gene data show CDR1 as DFQATT and CDR2 as SNEGSKA (reference sequence). The CDR3 sequence is 15 residues long. V shed 3 bases and J shed 3 bases, with 18 bases lying between them.